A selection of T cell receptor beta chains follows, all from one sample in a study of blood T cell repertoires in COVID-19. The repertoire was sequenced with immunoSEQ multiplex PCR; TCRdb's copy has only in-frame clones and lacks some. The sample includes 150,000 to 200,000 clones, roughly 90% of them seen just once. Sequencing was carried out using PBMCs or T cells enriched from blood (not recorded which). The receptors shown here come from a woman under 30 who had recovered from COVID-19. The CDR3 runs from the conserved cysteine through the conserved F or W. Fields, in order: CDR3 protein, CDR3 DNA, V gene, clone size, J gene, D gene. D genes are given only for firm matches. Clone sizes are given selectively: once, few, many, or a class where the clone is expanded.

CASSVGQESKGAFF	TGTGCCAGCAGCGTGGGACAGGAATCTAAGGGAGCTTTCTTT	TRBV7-9	.	TRBJ1-1	TRBD1
CASSDRDRGYPNTGELFF	TGTGCCAGCAGTGACCGGGACAGGGGTTATCCGAACACCGGGGAGCTGTTTTTT	TRBV6-1	.	TRBJ2-2	TRBD1
CASSLSGSTYNEQFF	TGCGCCAGCAGCTTGAGCGGGAGTACCTACAATGAGCAGTTCTTC	TRBV5-1	.	TRBJ2-1	TRBD2
CASSLSTGGSNYGYTF	TGCGCCAGCAGCCTCTCTACCGGGGGGTCTAACTATGGCTACACCTTC	TRBV5-1	.	TRBJ1-2	.
CATSRAGTGPTLHF	TGTGCCACCAGCAGAGCCGGGACAGGGCCGACCCTCCACTTT	TRBV15	once	TRBJ1-6	TRBD1
CASSLSRYRVTEAFF	TGTGCCAGCAGCTTATCAAGGTACAGGGTCACTGAAGCTTTCTTT	TRBV11-2	.	TRBJ1-1	.
CASSDSGQGDPNEQFF	TGTGCCAGCAGTGACTCCGGACAGGGGGATCCCAATGAGCAGTTCTTC	TRBV6-4	.	TRBJ2-1	TRBD1
CATSKDGSEQYF	TGTGCCACCAGTAAAGATGGGAGCGAGCAGTACTTC	TRBV15	.	TRBJ2-7	.
CASNVERLAEETQYF	TGTGCCAGCAATGTGGAGCGTCTAGCGGAAGAGACCCAGTACTTC	TRBV6-5	.	TRBJ2-5	TRBD2
CASRGDSLNTEAFF	TGCGCCAGCAGAGGGGACAGCTTGAACACTGAAGCTTTCTTT	TRBV4-1	.	TRBJ1-1	TRBD1
CSVEQGTTDTQYF	TGCAGCGTTGAACAGGGGACGACAGATACGCAGTATTTT	TRBV29-1	.	TRBJ2-3	.
CASSPGQGASDTQYF	TGTGCCAGCTCACCGGGACAGGGGGCATCAGATACGCAGTATTTT	TRBV18	.	TRBJ2-3	TRBD1
CEQGRVDEQFF	TGTGAGCAGGGGAGGGTCGATGAGCAGTTCTTC	TRBV6-5	.	TRBJ2-1	.
CASSLYSLGLAGGLAKNIQYF	TGTGCCAGCAGTTTATACTCTTTGGGACTAGCGGGAGGGTTAGCCAAAAACATTCAGTACTTC	TRBV28	.	TRBJ2-4	TRBD2
CASSMKPGQGRVNTEAFF	TGCGCCAGCAGCATGAAACCGGGACAGGGTAGGGTGAACACTGAAGCTTTCTTT	TRBV5-1	once	TRBJ1-1	TRBD1
CASSLWRGSGNQPQHF	TGTGCCAGCAGTTTATGGAGGGGGTCGGGCAATCAGCCCCAGCATTTT	TRBV28	.	TRBJ1-5	.
CASSLRDRGLNEQFF	TGTGCCAGCAGCCTCAGGGACAGGGGGTTGAATGAGCAGTTCTTC	TRBV11-2	.	TRBJ2-1	TRBD1
CASTAGSPSYEQYF	TGTGCCAGCACCGCAGGTTCGCCTTCCTACGAGCAGTACTTC	TRBV28	.	TRBJ2-7	.
CASSYSEGYTF	TGTGCCAGCAGTTACTCAGAGGGCTACACCTTC	TRBV6-5	.	TRBJ1-2	.
CATSRGLAGAYNEQFF	TGTGCCACCAGCAGAGGACTAGCGGGAGCCTACAATGAGCAGTTCTTC	TRBV15	.	TRBJ2-1	TRBD2
CASSKGDRQETQYF	TGCGCCAGCAGTAAAGGGGACAGGCAAGAGACCCAGTACTTC	TRBV5-1	.	TRBJ2-5	TRBD1
CASSFPGLTGYGYTF	TGTGCCAGCAGCTTTCCAGGGCTCACGGGCTATGGCTACACCTTC	TRBV7-9	.	TRBJ1-2	.
CASSSGTGRAGELFF	TGTGCCAGTAGTTCGGGGACAGGGCGGGCCGGGGAGCTGTTTTTT	TRBV19	.	TRBJ2-2	TRBD1
CSVGGDPYGYTF	TGCAGCGTTGGGGGGGACCCCTATGGCTACACCTTC	TRBV29-1	.	TRBJ1-2	.
CASSPTDTWLYGYTF	TGTGCCAGCAGTCCCACCGATACCTGGCTCTATGGCTACACCTTC	TRBV27	few	TRBJ1-2	.
CASSQYRDRGNEQYF	TGTGCCAGCTCACAGTACCGGGACAGGGGAAACGAGCAGTACTTC	TRBV18	.	TRBJ2-7	TRBD1
CASSTGQGGSPLHF	TGCGCCAGCAGCACTGGACAGGGCGGTTCACCCCTCCACTTT	TRBV5-1	.	TRBJ1-6	TRBD1
CASSLERRSYNEQFF	TGCGCCAGCAGCTTGGAACGGCGGTCCTACAATGAGCAGTTCTTC	TRBV5-1	.	TRBJ2-1	.
CASSYGQGAVPIETQYF	TGTGCCAGCAGCTACGGACAGGGGGCGGTTCCGATCGAGACCCAGTACTTC	TRBV7-6	.	TRBJ2-5	TRBD1
CASSDRPAGNEQFF	TGTGCCAGCAGTGACCGTCCCGCGGGGAATGAGCAGTTCTTC	TRBV2	.	TRBJ2-1	.
CASSKTSGRPLEQYF	TGTGCCAGCAGCAAAACTAGCGGGAGGCCCCTCGAGCAGTACTTC	TRBV28	.	TRBJ2-7	TRBD2
CASITPRSTEAFF	TGTGCCAGTATCACCCCCCGCAGCACTGAAGCTTTCTTT	TRBV19	.	TRBJ1-1	.
CASGRDRATDTQYF	TGTGCCAGCGGCCGGGACAGGGCCACAGATACGCAGTATTTT	TRBV28	.	TRBJ2-3	TRBD1
CASSLPQGAQKRAFF	TGCGCCAGCAGCCTCCCTCAAGGGGCCCAAAAAAGAGCTTTCTTT	TRBV4-1	.	TRBJ1-1	.
CASGLSTGMDSGANVLTF	TGTGCTAGTGGTTTGTCGACAGGGATGGACTCTGGGGCCAACGTCCTGACTTTC	TRBV12-5	.	TRBJ2-6	TRBD1
CASKTSRANTGELFF	TGTGCCAGCAAAACCAGCAGGGCGAACACCGGGGAGCTGTTTTTT	TRBV2	.	TRBJ2-2	.
CASTQYLRSSYNSPLHF	TGTGCCAGCACCCAATACCTCAGGTCTTCCTATAATTCACCCCTCCACTTT	TRBV28	.	TRBJ1-6	.
CASSVWGESLPGELFF	TGTGCCAGCAGCGTATGGGGGGAGAGCCTCCCCGGGGAGCTGTTTTTT	TRBV9	.	TRBJ2-2	.
CASHEGASAHEQYF	TGTGCCAGCCATGAGGGGGCTAGCGCCCACGAGCAGTACTTC	TRBV6-1	.	TRBJ2-7	.
CASRSTGGSYEQYF	TGTGCCAGCAGGTCGACAGGGGGCTCCTACGAGCAGTACTTC	TRBV6-5	few	TRBJ2-7	TRBD1
CSVIQGNGVEQYF	TGCAGCGTTATACAGGGGAATGGAGTCGAGCAGTACTTC	TRBV29-1	.	TRBJ2-7	TRBD1
CARSFVGEGLADTQYF	TGTGCCAGAAGCTTCGTCGGGGAAGGGTTGGCAGATACGCAGTATTTT	TRBV7-5	.	TRBJ2-3	.
CASSPPQGYGYTF	TGTGCCAGCAGTCCACCGCAGGGGTATGGCTACACCTTC	TRBV7-9	.	TRBJ1-2	.
CASSIRGAEGYEQYF	TGTGCCAGCAGTATCAGGGGAGCCGAGGGCTACGAGCAGTACTTC	TRBV2	.	TRBJ2-7	.
CASSFSGTSGIHEQFF	TGTGCCAGCAGTTTTTCCGGGACTAGCGGGATCCATGAGCAGTTCTTC	TRBV27	.	TRBJ2-1	TRBD2
CASTRPRDFLQYEQYF	TGTGCCAGCACGCGTCCCCGGGACTTCTTACAATACGAGCAGTACTTC	TRBV7-6	.	TRBJ2-7	.
CAIRTGRATEAFF	TGTGCCATCAGGACAGGGAGAGCCACTGAAGCTTTCTTT	TRBV10-3	.	TRBJ1-1	TRBD1
CASSRQGDTQYF	TGTGCCAGCAGCAGACAGGGCGATACGCAGTATTTT	TRBV12-3/TRBV12-4	.	TRBJ2-3	TRBD1
CASSQGVDYEQYF	TGCGCCAGCAGCCAAGGAGTAGACTACGAGCAGTACTTC	TRBV4-1	.	TRBJ2-7	.
CASSDLSTGGYTF	TGTGCCAGCAGCGACCTTTCGACGGGGGGCTACACCTTC	TRBV14	.	TRBJ1-2	.